These T cell receptor beta chains were read from a single sample in a study of cytomegalovirus exposure and HLA in healthy donors. The protocol was immunoSEQ multiplex PCR, while the TCRdb copy is restricted to in-frame clones and leaves out a portion. The table includes 150,000 to 180,000 clones, roughly 79% detected once. Sequenced input: PBMCs. These receptors were collected from a young man in good health and CMV-seronegative. Each CDR3 is given with its conserved first and last residue. A D gene is named only where the DNA matches it firmly. Clone size is not always given. Where it is, it says once, few, many or a class for expanded clones.

cdr3_length | d_call | clone_size | j_call | v_call | cdr3_nt | cdr3_aa
15 | TRBD1 | NA | TRBJ2-7 | TRBV6-1 | TGTGCCAGCAGACAAGAGGGACAGTGGGTCGACGAGCAGTACTTC | CASRQEGQWVDEQYF
16 | NA | NA | TRBJ1-4 | TRBV15 | TGTGCCACCAGCAGTTTTACATCAGGATATCAGGAAAAACTGTTTTTT | CATSSFTSGYQEKLFF
15 | TRBD1 | NA | TRBJ1-1 | TRBV19 | TGTGCCAGTAGGCGGACAGGGGGCACGAACACTGAAGCTTTCTTT | CASRRTGGTNTEAFF
18 | NA | few | TRBJ1-5 | TRBV15 | TGTGCCACCAGCAGAGGAGGGGCAGGGGATCGTCAAGGGCAGCCCCAGCATTTT | CATSRGGAGDRQGQPQHF
16 | NA | once | TRBJ2-3 | TRBV7-8 | TGTGCCAGCAGCTTAGGACGCCTAGCGTTGGCAGATACGCAGTATTTT | CASSLGRLALADTQYF
13 | NA | NA | TRBJ1-1 | TRBV5-1 | TGCGCCAGCAGCCCTGTAGAAATCACTGAAGCTTTCTTT | CASSPVEITEAFF
14 | NA | few | TRBJ1-1 | TRBV5-1 | TGCGCCAGCAGCTTGACCGCAGGGAACACTGAAGCTTTCTTT | CASSLTAGNTEAFF
14 | NA | NA | TRBJ2-2 | TRBV2 | TGTGCCAGCAGGGTACAGGCGAACACCGGGGAGCTGTTTTTT | CASRVQANTGELFF
15 | TRBD1 | NA | TRBJ2-2 | TRBV7-9 | TGTGCCAGCAGGGAGGGGACAGGGCCCACCGGGGAGCTGTTTTTT | CASREGTGPTGELFF
16 | NA | NA | TRBJ1-1 | TRBV7-6 | TGTGCCAGCAGCTTAGGACAGCAGGGGATGAACACTGAAGCTTTCTTT | CASSLGQQGMNTEAFF
16 | NA | NA | TRBJ2-3 | TRBV25-1 | TGTGCCATGTTGGGGGGGCTAGCGGTTGTTGAAGATACGCAGTATTTT | CAMLGGLAVVEDTQYF
15 | TRBD1 | once | TRBJ1-6 | TRBV5-1 | TGCGCCAGCAGCTATACAGGGGGCGAGAATTCACCCCTCCACTTT | CASSYTGGENSPLHF
10 | NA | NA | TRBJ2-7 | TRBV14 | TGTGCCAGCAGCCAAGATAAGCAGTACTTC | CASSQDKQYF
13 | NA | NA | TRBJ1-2 | TRBV2 | TGTGCCAGCAGTGCCCAGGTCGCCCATGGCTACACCTTC | CASSAQVAHGYTF
17 | TRBD1 | NA | TRBJ1-2 | TRBV29-1 | TGCAGCGTTCGGGGGACAGGGGTTCGTTTCATGGACTATGGCTACACCTTC | CSVRGTGVRFMDYGYTF
15 | NA | NA | TRBJ1-1 | TRBV2 | TGTGCCAGGGGTACGGCAGGGGAATACGGCACTGAAGCTTTCTTT | CARGTAGEYGTEAFF
13 | TRBD1 | NA | TRBJ1-2 | TRBV6-6 | TGTGCCAGCCGGGACAGGGACCGCTATGGCTACACCTTC | CASRDRDRYGYTF
16 | NA | NA | TRBJ1-3 | TRBV15 | TGTGCCACCAGGCCTGGGGACACTCCACAGGGAAACACCATATATTTT | CATRPGDTPQGNTIYF
15 | NA | once | TRBJ1-2 | TRBV4-2 | TGTGCCAGCAGCCCCTCGATAGGAGACAGTGAAGGCTACACCTTC | CASSPSIGDSEGYTF
14 | TRBD1 | NA | TRBJ1-4 | TRBV18 | TGTGCCAGCTCACCTGGAGGGACAGGTGAAAAACTGTTTTTT | CASSPGGTGEKLFF
12 | NA | NA | TRBJ2-3 | TRBV7-6 | TGTGCCAGCAGCTTAACCCGGGATACGCAGTATTTT | CASSLTRDTQYF
13 | TRBD1 | NA | TRBJ1-6 | TRBV18 | TGTGCCAGCTCAAGGGACAGTAATTCACCCCTCCACTTT | CASSRDSNSPLHF
16 | NA | NA | TRBJ2-2 | TRBV5-1 | TGCGCCAGCAGCTTGGTTAGCGCCCCGAACACCGGGGAGCTGTTTTTT | CASSLVSAPNTGELFF
16 | TRBD2 | NA | TRBJ2-5 | TRBV11-2 | TGTGCCAGCAGCATTAGAGTGGCGGGGGGGCGGGAGACCCAGTACTTC | CASSIRVAGGRETQYF
18 | NA | NA | TRBJ2-2 | TRBV19 | TGTGCCAGTAGTCCCCCGTCATGGTTTGAGATGCAGGGCGGGGAGCTGTTTTTT | CASSPPSWFEMQGGELFF
18 | TRBD1 | NA | TRBJ2-2 | TRBV5-1 | TGCGCCAGCAGCTTGGGGACAGGGCGAGCCGCTAGCACCGGGGAGCTGTTTTTT | CASSLGTGRAASTGELFF
13 | NA | NA | TRBJ1-5 | TRBV19 | TGTGCCAGTAGTAAAGGGGGTAATCAGCCCCAGCATTTT | CASSKGGNQPQHF
15 | TRBD2 | NA | TRBJ2-1 | TRBV5-1 | TGCGCCAGCAGCTTGTATAGCGGGGGAGATATTGAGCAGTTCTTC | CASSLYSGGDIEQFF
20 | TRBD2 | NA | TRBJ2-2 | TRBV7-6 | TGTGCCAGCAGCCCCACAGCACTAGCGGGGGGCGCTTCGAACACCGGGGAGCTGTTTTTT | CASSPTALAGGASNTGELFF
13 | NA | NA | TRBJ2-2 | TRBV19 | TGTGCCAGTAGTAAACCGTCCACTGGGGAGCTGTTTTTT | CASSKPSTGELFF
13 | TRBD2 | NA | TRBJ2-2 | TRBV27 | TGTGCCACCGGGAGGGGGGCGGGCGGGGAGCTGTTTTTT | CATGRGAGGELFF
16 | TRBD2 | NA | TRBJ2-3 | TRBV11-2 | TGTGCCAGCAGCTTCATACTAGCGGGGAGCACAGATACGCAGTATTTT | CASSFILAGSTDTQYF
14 | TRBD1 | NA | TRBJ2-4 | TRBV9 | TGTGCCAGCAGCCTCGGACAGGGATTAAACATTCAGTACTTC | CASSLGQGLNIQYF
16 | TRBD1 | NA | TRBJ1-4 | TRBV6-5 | TGTGCCAGCAGTTACCGGGGACAGGGGGCGAGTGAAAAACTGTTTTTT | CASSYRGQGASEKLFF
15 | TRBD1 | NA | TRBJ1-2 | TRBV28 | TGTGCCAGCCGATCCCCCGGGACAGGGGGCAATGGCTACACCTTC | CASRSPGTGGNGYTF
20 | TRBD1 | once | TRBJ1-2 | TRBV6-1 | TGTGCCAGCAGTGAAGGTGTCCAGGGGGCTATTCGGATGGCTAACTATGGCTACACCTTC | CASSEGVQGAIRMANYGYTF
14 | NA | NA | TRBJ1-5 | TRBV28 | TGTGCCAGCAGCCAGGGCGGGGGCGGTCAGCCCCAGCATTTT | CASSQGGGGQPQHF
19 | NA | few | TRBJ2-4 | TRBV7-8 | TGTGCCAGCAGCTTAGGTCGAGGGATTGAGCTCCTAGCCAAAAACAGTCAGTACTTC | CASSLGRGIELLAKNSQYF
13 | NA | few | TRBJ1-1 | TRBV13 | TGTGCCAGCAGCCCCCCCATGAACACTGAAGCTTTCTTT | CASSPPMNTEAFF
16 | NA | NA | TRBJ1-3 | TRBV27 | TGTGCCAGCAGTCAAACAGCGGCGCTCCCTGGAAACACCATATATTTT | CASSQTAALPGNTIYF
16 | NA | NA | TRBJ1-1 | TRBV4-1 | TGCGCCAGCAGCCAAGGCCCTCTGCCGGGATACACTGAAGCTTTCTTT | CASSQGPLPGYTEAFF
17 | NA | NA | TRBJ2-5 | TRBV4-1 | TGCGCCAGCAGCCCCCTGAACGACAGTCCGTACCAAGAGACCCAGTACTTC | CASSPLNDSPYQETQYF
13 | NA | NA | TRBJ2-5 | TRBV6-1 | TGTGCCAGCGGGGCTACGCGTCAAGGGGACCAGTACTTC | CASGATRQGDQYF